The subject of this entry is one T cell receptor beta chain. The antigen is undetermined. The PCR employed 60 Vbeta primers together with 13 Jbeta primers. Sequenced by immunoSEQ multiplex PCR; TCRdb stores in-frame clones only, minus some. The sample lists around 100,000 clones, 82% occurring once. This record comes from a study of cytomegalovirus exposure and HLA in healthy donors. Turning to the study itself: Early release data held 75 million to 100 million unique TCRs from HLA-typed donors. Study-wide points: Both high specificity and high sensitivity reportedly marked the classifier's diagnosis of cytomegalovirus status.

This CDR3 is 14 amino acids long. Germline V gene data show CDR1 as MNHEY and CDR2 as SMNVEV (reference sequence). The ends were cut back, 1 base at V and 1 base at J, with 5 bases in the middle. The chain combines TRBV27 with TRBJ1-5; unclear D gene. The sequenced material came from PBMCs. The TCR sequence derives from a woman aged 18-30 years in good health and CMV-seronegative. This chain's CDR3 is CASSLFPSNQPQHF. The CDR3 region has the DNA TGTGCCAGCAGTTTATTCCCAAGCAATCAGCCCCAGCATTTT.